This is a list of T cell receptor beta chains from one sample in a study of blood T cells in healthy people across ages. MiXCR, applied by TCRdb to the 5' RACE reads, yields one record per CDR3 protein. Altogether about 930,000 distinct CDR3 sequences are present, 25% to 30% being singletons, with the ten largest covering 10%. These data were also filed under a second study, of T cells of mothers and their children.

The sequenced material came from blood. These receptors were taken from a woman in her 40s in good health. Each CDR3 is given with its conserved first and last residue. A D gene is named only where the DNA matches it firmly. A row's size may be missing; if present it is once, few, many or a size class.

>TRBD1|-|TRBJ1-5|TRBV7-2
TGTGCCAGCAGCTCGGGACAGGGTAACAATCAGCCCCAGCATTTT
CASSSGQGNNQPQHF
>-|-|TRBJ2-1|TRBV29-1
TGCAGCGTTATAGGCGGCAGAGCCTACAATGAGCAGTTCTTC
CSVIGGRAYNEQFF
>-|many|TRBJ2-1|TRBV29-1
TGCAGCGGCCTTGGGCAGCCCATTCAGGGTGAGCAGTTCTTC
CSGLGQPIQGEQFF
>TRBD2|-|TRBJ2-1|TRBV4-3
TGCGCCAGCAGCCAAGCGAGGACAGAAGGCGGGGGGCTCTACAATGAGCAGTTCTTC
CASSQARTEGGGLYNEQFF
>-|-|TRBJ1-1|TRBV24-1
TGTGCCACCAGTGATTTCCAGGACACTGAAGCTTTCTTT
CATSDFQDTEAFF
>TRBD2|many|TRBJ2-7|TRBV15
TGTGCCATCGGGACTAGCTACACCGACGAGCAGTACTTC
CAIGTSYTDEQYF
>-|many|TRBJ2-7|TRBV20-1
TGCAGTGTCGGCCGATCCTACGAGCAGTACTTC
CSVGRSYEQYF
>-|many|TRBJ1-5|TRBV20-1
TGCAGTGCTAGAGACGCCCAGATAGTAGGGCGGCAGCCCCAGCATTTT
CSARDAQIVGRQPQHF
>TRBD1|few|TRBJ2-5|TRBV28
TGTGCCAGCAGTTTTCCCGTCGGGACAGTGTTCCAAGAGACCCAGTACTTC
CASSFPVGTVFQETQYF
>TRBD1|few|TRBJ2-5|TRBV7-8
TGTGCCAGCAGCCCTCGGGACAGGGTACCTTCCCAGTACTTC
CASSPRDRVPSQYF
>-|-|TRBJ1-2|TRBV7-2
TGTGCCAGCAGCTTAGGTGAAAAGGCCAGGGACTTTTATGGCTACACCTTC
CASSLGEKARDFYGYTF
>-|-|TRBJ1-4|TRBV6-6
TGTGCCAGCAGTACCGACGGGGTGGATGAAAAACGGTTTTTT
CASSTDGVDEKRFF
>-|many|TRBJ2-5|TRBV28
TGTGCCAGCAGGGGTGTCGAGGAGACCCAGTACTTC
CASRGVEETQYF
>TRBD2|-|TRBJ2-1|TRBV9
TGTGCCAGCAGCGCCTCCCTAGCGGGGGGGCCATCCAATGAGCAGTTCTTC
CASSASLAGGPSNEQFF
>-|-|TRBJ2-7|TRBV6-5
TGTGCCAGCAGTAGCCTCGAGACAATCGCCTACGAGCAGTACTTC
CASSSLETIAYEQYF
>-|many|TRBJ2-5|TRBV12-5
TGTGCTAGTGCTGGGGGGTCGGAGACCCAGTACTTC
CASAGGSETQYF
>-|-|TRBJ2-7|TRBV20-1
TGCAGTGCCGCCTCGGCTAACGAGCAGTACTTC
CSAASANEQYF
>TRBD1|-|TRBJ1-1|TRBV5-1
TGCGCCAGCAGCTCTGTCCAGGGGGGGCTTTACACTGAAGCTTTCTTT
CASSSVQGGLYTEAFF
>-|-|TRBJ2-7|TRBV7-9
TGTGCCAGCAGCCTGGCGGCCAGGGGTGCCTACGAGCAGTACTTC
CASSLAARGAYEQYF
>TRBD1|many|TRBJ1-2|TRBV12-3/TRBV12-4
TGTGCCAGCAGTTTAACCCCACAACAGGGGTTTGGCTACACCTTC
CASSLTPQQGFGYTF
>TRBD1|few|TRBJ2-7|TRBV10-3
TGTGCCACCAGCAGACAGGGATTCAACGAGCAGTACTTC
CATSRQGFNEQYF
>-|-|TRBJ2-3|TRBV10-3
TGTGCCATCAGTAGCGGGCTTGGAACAGATACGCAGTATTTT
CAISSGLGTDTQYF
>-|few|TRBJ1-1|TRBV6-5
TGTGCCAGCAGTTTATTCGACCTGAACACTGAAGCTTTCTTT
CASSLFDLNTEAFF
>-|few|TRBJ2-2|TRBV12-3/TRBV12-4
TGTGCCAGCAGTTTAGAGCGGATTGCGAACACCGGGGAGCTGTTTTTT
CASSLERIANTGELFF
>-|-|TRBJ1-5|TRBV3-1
TGTGCCAGCAGCTCTAATAATGGCAATCAGCCCCAGCATTTT
CASSSNNGNQPQHF
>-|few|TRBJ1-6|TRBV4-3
TGCGCCAGCAGCCAAGATCTTCGGGCAGGGATGGATTCACCCCTCCACTTT
CASSQDLRAGMDSPLHF
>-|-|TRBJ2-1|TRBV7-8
TGTGCCAGCAGCGTGGATAGGCGGGTATATGAGCAGTTCTTC
CASSVDRRVYEQFF
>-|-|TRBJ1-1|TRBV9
TGTGCCAGCAGCGTAGCAGGCAGTTGGAACACTGAAGCTTTCTTT
CASSVAGSWNTEAFF
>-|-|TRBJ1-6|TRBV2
TGTGCCAGCAGTGAGTGGGGTTCACCCCTCCACTTT
CASSEWGSPLHF
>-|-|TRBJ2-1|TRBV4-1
TGCGCCAGCAGCCAAGGTCCGACGGGGGAAGTATCGTACAATGAGCAGTTCTTC
CASSQGPTGEVSYNEQFF
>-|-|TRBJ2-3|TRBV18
TGTGCCAGCCGCGGCCCCCAGAACCCGCAGTATTTT
CASRGPQNPQYF
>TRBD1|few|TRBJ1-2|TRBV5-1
TGCGCCAGCAGCTTGGTCGCGACAGGGGAAATCTATGGCTACACCTTC
CASSLVATGEIYGYTF
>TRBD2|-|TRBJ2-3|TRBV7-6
TGTGCCAGCAGCTTAGCGCCACTAGCGGGGGGGCGTGCAGATACGCAGTATTTT
CASSLAPLAGGRADTQYF
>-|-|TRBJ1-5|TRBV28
TGTGCCAGCAGTTCATACCAGGGGAGCAATCAGCCCCAGCATTTT
CASSSYQGSNQPQHF
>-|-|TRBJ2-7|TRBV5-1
TGCGCCAGCAGAGACCCCCAGCAGGGCCTCTCCTACGAGCAGTACTTC
CASRDPQQGLSYEQYF
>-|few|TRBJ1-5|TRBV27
TGTGCCAGCAGTTTAGGTCAGCCTTATCAGCCCCAGCATTTT
CASSLGQPYQPQHF
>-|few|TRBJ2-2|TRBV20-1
TGCAGTGCTGCCCGCGGGTCCGGGGAGCTGTTTTTT
CSAARGSGELFF
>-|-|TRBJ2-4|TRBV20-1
TGCAGTGCTAGAGAGCCGGGACTCCATACTTCGTACTTC
CSAREPGLHTSYF
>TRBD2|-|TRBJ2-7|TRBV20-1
TGCAGTGCTAAGACTAGCGGGGCCCACCCTCGCTACGAGCAGTACTTC
CSAKTSGAHPRYEQYF
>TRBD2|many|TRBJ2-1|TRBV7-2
TGTGCCAGCAGCTTAGGGTCGATTCGCGGGAGCTCCTACAATGAGCAGTTCTTC
CASSLGSIRGSSYNEQFF
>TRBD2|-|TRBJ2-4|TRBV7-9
TGTGCCAGCAGCCCTACCTCGACTAGCGGTCCCTACAATGAGCAGTACTTC
CASSPTSTSGPYNEQYF
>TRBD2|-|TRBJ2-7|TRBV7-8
TGTGCCAGCAGCTTAGAAATTAGCGGGGGGTACGAGCAGTACTTC
CASSLEISGGYEQYF
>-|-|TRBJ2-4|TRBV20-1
TGCAGTGCTAGAGTCGGGTTTTTTAGTGGCACCAAAGCCAAAAACATTCAGTACTTC
CSARVGFFSGTKAKNIQYF
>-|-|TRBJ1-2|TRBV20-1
TGCAGTGCTAGAGGACTGCCGGGTGGCTACACCTTC
CSARGLPGGYTF
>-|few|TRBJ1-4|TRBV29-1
TGCAGCGTACTGGACAGTGAAAAACTGTTTTTT
CSVLDSEKLFF
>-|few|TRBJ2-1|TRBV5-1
TGCGCCAGCAGCCCGGAGGGGGTTAATGAGCAGTTCTTC
CASSPEGVNEQFF
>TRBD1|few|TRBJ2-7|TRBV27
TGTGCCAGCAGTCCCTGGACAGGGGGCGTATACGAGCAGTACTTC
CASSPWTGGVYEQYF
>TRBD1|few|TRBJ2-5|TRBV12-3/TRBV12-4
TGTGCCAGCAACAGGGGACGGCGAGAGACCCAGTACTTC
CASNRGRRETQYF
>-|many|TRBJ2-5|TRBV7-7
TGTGCTAGCAGCTCTGACTTGATGTCGACCCAGTACTTC
CASSSDLMSTQYF
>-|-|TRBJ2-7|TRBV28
TGTGCCACCATCCGGGGTGGAGACTACGAGCAGTACTTC
CATIRGGDYEQYF
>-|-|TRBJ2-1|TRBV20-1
TGCAGTGCTAATAGGGTAGCGTGGGAGCAGTTCTTC
CSANRVAWEQFF
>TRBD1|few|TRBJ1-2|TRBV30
TGTGCCTGGAGCAAAGGGACAGAAGGCTATGGCTACACCTTC
CAWSKGTEGYGYTF
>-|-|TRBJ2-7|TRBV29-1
TGCAGCGTTGTACCGACAGGAACGGGGGAGCAGTACTTC
CSVVPTGTGEQYF
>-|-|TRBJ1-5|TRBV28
TGTGCCGGACGGACGGGGAACAATCAGCCCCAGCATTTT
CAGRTGNNQPQHF
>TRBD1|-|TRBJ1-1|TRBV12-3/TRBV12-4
TGTGCCAGCACCCTGGACTGGACAGGGTCGGGGAACACTGAAGCTTTCTTT
CASTLDWTGSGNTEAFF
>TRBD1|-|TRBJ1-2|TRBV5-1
TGCGCCAGCAGCCTCGACAGGGTCTATGACTACACCTTC
CASSLDRVYDYTF
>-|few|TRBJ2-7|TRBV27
TGTGCCAGCGCCCCAGCAGCACAATCCTACGAGCAGTACTTC
CASAPAAQSYEQYF
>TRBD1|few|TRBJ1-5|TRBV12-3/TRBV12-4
TGTGCCAGCAGATTGACAGGGGAGTTTCAGCCCCAGCATTTT
CASRLTGEFQPQHF
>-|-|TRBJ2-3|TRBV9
TGTGCCAGCACCCAGGGGTATGGAGATACGCAGTATTTT
CASTQGYGDTQYF
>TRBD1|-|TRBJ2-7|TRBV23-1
TGCGCCAGCAGACCCCGGGACAGGTATTTCCACGAGCAGTACTTC
CASRPRDRYFHEQYF